These 3 T cell receptor beta chains came from one sample sequenced in a study of shared clonotypes between healthy human individuals. TCRdb keeps only in-frame clones here, not all; method: immunoSEQ multiplex PCR. The sample has roughly 2,500,000 clones; under 95% are singletons. The sample taken for sequencing was naive CD4+ T cells from PBMCs. Regarding subset: CD45RA+ positively selected. The receptors here all came from a man aged 18-30 years in good health. Some clones in this sample may be carry-over from other donors' samples.

The gene calls are TRBV7-9 and TRBJ1-1, with a tentative D call TRBD1 (5 bases). Trimming cost V 5 bases and J 3 bases, with 10 bases left between them. The CDR3 is made up of 13 amino acids. The V gene's germline CDR1 is SEHNR and CDR2 FQNEAQ (reference sequence). CDR3: CASSRQRDTEAFF. CDR3 DNA: TGTGCCAGCAGCCGACAGAGGGACACTGAAGCTTTCTTT.

The V call is TRBV7-8, the J call TRBJ2-7; no reliable D call. Trimming took off 2 bases at V and 5 bases at J, with 4 bases between the two ends. CDR1 is SGHVS, CDR2 FQNEAQ, per germline. The CDR3 spans 11 residues. The CDR3 loop is CASSLMNEQYF. The CDR3 DNA sequence: TGTGCCAGCAGCTTAATGAACGAGCAGTACTTC.

This chain joins TRBV5-1 and TRBJ1-1; possibly TRBD1 for D (6 bases). This CDR3 spans 16 amino acids. Per the germline V gene, CDR1 is SGHRS and CDR2 is YFSETQ. V was clipped by 4 bases and J by 0 bases, with 16 bases between them. For the CDR3, the DNA is TGCGCCAGCAGCGTGAACAGGGCTGCCCTGAACACTGAAGCTTTCTTT. Its translation: CASSVNRAALNTEAFF.